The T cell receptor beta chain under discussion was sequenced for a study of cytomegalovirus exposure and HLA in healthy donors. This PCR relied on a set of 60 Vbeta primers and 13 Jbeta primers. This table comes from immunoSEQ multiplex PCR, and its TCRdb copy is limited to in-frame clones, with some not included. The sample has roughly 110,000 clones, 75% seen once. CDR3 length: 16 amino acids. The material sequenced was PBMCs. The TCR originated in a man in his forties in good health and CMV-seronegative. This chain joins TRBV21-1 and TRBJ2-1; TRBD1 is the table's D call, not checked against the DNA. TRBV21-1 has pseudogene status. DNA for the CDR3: TGTGCCAGCAGCAACAGGGAACTTGATCCTTGTAATGAGCAGTTCTTC. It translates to CASSNRELDPCNEQFF.